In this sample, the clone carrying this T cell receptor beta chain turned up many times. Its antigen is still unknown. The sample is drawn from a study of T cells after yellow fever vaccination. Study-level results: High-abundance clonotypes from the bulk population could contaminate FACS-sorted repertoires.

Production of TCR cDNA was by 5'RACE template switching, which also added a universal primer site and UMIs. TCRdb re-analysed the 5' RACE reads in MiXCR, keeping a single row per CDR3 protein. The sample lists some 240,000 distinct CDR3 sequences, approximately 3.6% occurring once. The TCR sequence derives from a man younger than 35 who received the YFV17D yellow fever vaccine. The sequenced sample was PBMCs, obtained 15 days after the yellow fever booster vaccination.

The CDR3 here is CASSRGDRVNTEAFF. In DNA form, the CDR3 reads TGTGCCAGCAGTAGGGGGGACAGGGTGAACACTGAAGCTTTCTTT. V gene TRBV28 combines with J gene TRBJ1-1; 9 positions match TRBD1. The CDR3 extends over 15 amino acids. The germline V gene encodes CDR1 MDHEN and CDR2 SYDVKM. Unmatched junction bases numbered 4, after V lost 5 bases and J lost 0 bases.